This T cell receptor (beta chain) was sequenced for a study of identical twins. Remarks on this clonotype: Its antigen is unidentified.

Study-level findings and limits: Instead of following the same donors, the conclusions were based on cross-sectional statistical analysis.

CDR1 SQVTM and CDR2 ANQGSEA come from the germline V gene. CDR3 length equals 11 residues. The V and J ends lost 5 bases and 1 base respectively, with 5 bases between them. TCRdb processed the 5' RACE reads anew with MiXCR; each CDR3 protein has one entry. The sample includes 600,000 to 850,000 distinct CDR3 sequences, about 18% of them seen just once. These data also featured in a second study, about T cells expressing NK-cell markers. As that study records: A range of roughly 1.0-8% of CD8+ T cells consisted of dominant NKG2C+ clonotypes in a handful of donors.

The clonotype was recovered from a woman under 30 in good health. The chain couples TRBV29-1 to TRBJ1-1, with a possible D match to TRBD1 (5 bases). Sequencing was done on a sample of PBMCs. CDR3 in amino acids: CSVRGNTEAFF. In DNA form, the CDR3 reads TGCAGCGTTAGGGGGAACACTGAAGCTTTCTTT.